Shown below are 27 T cell receptor beta chains from a single sample sequenced in a study of blood T cell repertoires in COVID-19. Profiled with immunoSEQ multiplex PCR; TCRdb holds only in-frame clones, not every one. The sample consists of under 130,000 clones, roughly two thirds of them appearing once. Sequenced input: peripheral blood. The receptors stem from an elderly man with acute or convalescent COVID-19.

The rearrangement links TRBV2 to TRBJ1-1; D not certain. The V gene lost 2 bases and the J gene lost 3 bases, with 10 bases spanning the gap. The CDR3 runs to 14 residues. Germline CDR1 SNHLY, CDR2 FYNNEI. CDR3 sequence: CASSELGPHTEAFF. Written as DNA, the CDR3 is TGTGCCAGCAGTGAACTAGGTCCCCACACTGAAGCTTTCTTT.

The chain joins TRBV10-1 to TRBJ1-1; D is possibly TRBD1 (5 bases). The CDR3 contains 13 residues. Deletions cut 4 bases from V and 1 base from J, with 7 bases between. CDR1 is WNHNN and CDR2 is SYGVQD in the germline V gene (reference sequence). The CDR3 reads CASSGQQNTEAFF. The CDR3 DNA follows: TGCGCCAGCAGTGGACAGCAGAACACTGAAGCTTTCTTT.

The genes are TRBV9 and TRBJ2-2, with TRBD1 matching over 7 bases. Germline lookup yields CDR1 SGDLS and CDR2 YYNGEE. CDR3 length: 16 residues. V lost 0 bases, J lost 4 bases, and 6 bases stayed unmatched. This CDR3 is CASSVGPGGSTGELFF. The CDR3 DNA follows: TGTGCCAGCAGCGTAGGGCCAGGGGGAAGCACCGGGGAGCTGTTTTTT.

The chain employs TRBV11-3 and TRBJ2-7; 8 bases line up with TRBD2. The trim removed 6 bases at V and 1 base at J, leaving 2 bases unmatched. The length of the CDR3 is 13 residues. In germline, CDR1 is SGHNT, CDR2 YENEEA. The CDR3 loop is CASSSGGSYEQYF. The CDR3 DNA is TGTGCCAGCAGTTCGGGGGGGTCCTACGAGCAGTACTTC.

This clone showed up just once. The CDR3 sequence: CASSFGNRDRGDEQYF. CDR3 coding DNA: TGCGCCAGCAGCTTCGGAAATCGGGACAGGGGGGACGAGCAGTACTTC. The J gene is TRBJ2-7, the V gene TRBV5-1, with TRBD1 matching over 11 bases. CDR1 is SGHRS and CDR2 is YFSETQ in the germline V gene. V shed 2 bases, J shed 5 bases, and the junction held 9 bases outside the gene matches. The CDR3 runs 16 residues.

V is TRBV2 and J is TRBJ1-4; 7 bases align to TRBD1. V dropped 10 bases and J dropped 7; count of bases not matched to a gene: 12. The CDR3 loop spans 14 amino acids. The V gene's germline CDR1 is SNHLY and CDR2 FYNNEI. Written as DNA, the CDR3 is TGTGCCACCTCGGACAGGAGGGCTTCTGAAAAACTGTTTTTT. Translating it yields CATSDRRASEKLFF.

The rearrangement joins TRBV3-1 (or the pseudogene TRBV3-2) to TRBJ2-2, with 7 bases aligning to TRBD2. V lost 4 bases and J lost 7; bases outside the gene matches: 6. There are 14 residues in the CDR3. Germline V lookup: CDR1 LGHDT, CDR2 YNNKEL (reference sequence). CDR3 residues: CASSPGSGVGELFF. CDR3 DNA sequence: TGTGCCAGCAGCCCCGGGAGCGGGGTCGGGGAGCTGTTTTTT.

The V gene is TRBV6-5, the J gene TRBJ1-5; D is undetermined. Germline V CDR1 and CDR2: MNHEY, SVGAGI. There are 15 residues in the CDR3. The germline V and J ends were trimmed by 7 bases and 2 bases, with 15 bases remaining between them. CDR3 loop: CASTVVGRRNQPQHF. CDR3 coding DNA: TGTGCCAGCACCGTCGTCGGCAGGCGCAATCAGCCCCAGCATTTT.

The genes are TRBV19 and TRBJ1-4, with 7 nucleotides matching TRBD1. The CDR3 loop spans 16 amino acids. Losses at the gene ends were 7 bases for V and 0 bases for J; bases not matched to a gene: 8. CDR1 is LNHDA, CDR2 SQIVND, per germline (reference sequence). The DNA of the CDR3 is TGTGCCAGTATGGCAGGGGGATCGGCAACTAATGAAAAACTGTTTTTT. Encoded protein: CASMAGGSATNEKLFF.

Only a few counts were recorded for this clone. The genes are TRBV3-1 (or the pseudogene TRBV3-2) and TRBJ2-7; 10 nucleotides align to TRBD2. CDR1 LGHDT and CDR2 YNNKEL come from the germline V gene (reference sequence). Trimming at V came to 0 bases and at J to 0 bases, leaving 11 bases not matched to a gene. This CDR3 spans 19 amino acids. The CDR3 bases are TGTGCCAGCAGCCAAGATCGGAGTAGCGGGAGGCCCGGCTCCTACGAGCAGTACTTC. Protein: CASSQDRSSGRPGSYEQYF.

The chain recombines TRBV5-4 with TRBJ1-6; D is unresolved. V lost 0 bases, J lost 3 bases, and 4 bases lay in between. The CDR3 is 14 amino acids. Germline V gene sequence: CDR1 SGHNT, CDR2 YYREEE (reference sequence). The DNA for the CDR3 is TGTGCCAGCAGCTTGGGCAGCTATAATTCACCCCTCCACTTT. Translating gives CASSLGSYNSPLHF.

CDR3 protein: CASSPTRDTREQFF. The CDR3 region has the DNA TGTGCCAGCAGTCCAACCCGGGATACACGCGAGCAGTTCTTC. The chain carries TRBV28 and TRBJ2-1; tentative D call: TRBD2 (5 bases). This CDR3 is 14 amino acids long. Germline assignment: CDR1 MDHEN and CDR2 SYDVKM. V shed 5 bases and J shed 10 bases, with 18 bases lying between them.

J is TRBJ1-2 and V is TRBV11-3; D gene ambiguous. The length of the CDR3 is 15 residues. The V and J ends lost 11 bases and 7 bases respectively, with 26 bases between them. Germline V lookup: CDR1 SGHNT, CDR2 YENEEA. The CDR3 sequence is CAPEAWPPLWCGYTF. In DNA, the CDR3 is TGTGCCCCCGAGGCATGGCCGCCCCTTTGGTGTGGCTACACCTTC.

Here the CDR3 reads CASSLRGAGVISDTQYF. Here the CDR3 DNA reads TGTGCCAGCAGCTTAAGGGGAGCGGGGGTCATATCGGATACGCAGTATTTT. This chain links TRBV7-2 with TRBJ2-3, with 8 bases matching TRBD2. CDR1 and CDR2 from the germline V gene are SGHTA and FQGNSA. The CDR3 totals 17 residues. V was pared by 2 bases and J by 6 bases, with 13 bases of the junction left unmatched.

The genes are TRBV27 and TRBJ2-2; D not resolved. V was shortened by 8 bases and J by 5 bases, with 15 bases between the two germline ends. The CDR3 extends over 14 amino acids. The germline CDR1 and CDR2 sequences are MNHEY and SMNVEV (reference sequence). The CDR3 sequence: CASGLVAGTGELFF. For the CDR3, the DNA is TGTGCCAGCGGCTTAGTGGCCGGGACCGGGGAGCTGTTTTTT.

The chain links TRBV6-1 to TRBJ2-1, with 8 bases that match TRBD2. This CDR3 contains 15 residues. V lost 2 bases to trimming and J lost 8 bases; unmatched junction nucleotides: 8. Germline V gene sequence: CDR1 MNHNS, CDR2 SASEGT. CDR3 bases: TGTGCCAGCAGTGAAAGTGCGCGGGAGGTCGATGAGCAGTTCTTC. It translates to CASSESAREVDEQFF.

The chain uses TRBV3-1 (or the pseudogene TRBV3-2) and TRBJ2-1; the match to TRBD2 covers 10 bases. This CDR3 is built from 14 residues. From germline, CDR1 is LGHDT and CDR2 YNNKEL (reference sequence). Trimming removed 3 bases from V and 8 bases from J; junction bases left unmatched: 4. CDR3 DNA sequence: TGTGCCAGCAGCCAGTCTAGCGGGAGTCATGAGCAGTTCTTC. It translates to CASSQSSGSHEQFF.

The chain uses TRBV5-5 and TRBJ1-4; TRBD1 matches 8 bases. Germline CDR1 is SGHKS and CDR2 is YYEKEE (reference sequence). The ends lost 4 bases at V and 8 bases at J; junction bases unmatched: 10. CDR3 length equals 15 residues. CDR3 amino acids: CASSRPDRGREKLFF. In DNA form, the CDR3 reads TGTGCCAGCAGCCGCCCCGACAGGGGAAGAGAAAAACTGTTTTTT.

This clone was seen a handful of times. The V call is TRBV29-1, the J call TRBJ2-6; D is undetermined. This CDR3 region has 13 residues. Germline-derived CDR1 and CDR2 are SQVTM and ANQGSEA. V lost 4 bases to trimming and J lost 2 bases, with 6 bases between them. Here the CDR3 reads CSVGVTGANVLTF. In DNA, the CDR3 is TGCAGCGTTGGAGTTACTGGGGCCAACGTCCTGACTTTC. The variable domain in full, completed from reference TRBV29-1 and TRBJ2-6, reads SAVISQKPSRDICQRGTSLTIQCQVDSQVTMMFWYRQQPGQSLTLIATANQGSEATYESGFVIDKFPISRPNLTFSTLTVSNMSPEDSSIYLCSVGVTGANVLTFGAGSRLTVL.

This sequence joins TRBV7-3 and TRBJ1-1, with a weak D call TRBD1 (5 bases). Germline V gene lookup returns CDR1 SGHTA and CDR2 FQGTGA. V was trimmed by 2 bases and J by 1 base, leaving 5 bases between them. The CDR3 is 13 residues long. The CDR3 DNA reads as TGTGCCAGCAGCTTAGACAGGAACACTGAAGCTTTCTTT. This translates into CASSLDRNTEAFF.

This clone was counted between two and nine times. CDR3 loop: CASSIAGTSPNNEQFF. The CDR3 DNA is TGTGCCAGTAGTATAGCAGGGACTAGCCCTAACAATGAGCAGTTCTTC. The chain has TRBV19 and TRBJ2-1; 9 bases align to TRBD2. With 1 base clipped from V and 5 bases from J, the junction kept 6 bases outside the gene matches. The germline CDR1 and CDR2 sequences are LNHDA and SQIVND (reference sequence). This CDR3 is built from 16 residues.

The genes are TRBV28 and TRBJ2-7; 8 bases are a match to TRBD2. Germline V CDR1 and CDR2: MDHEN, SYDVKM. Germline trimming cut 10 bases from V and 7 bases from J; bases unmatched to any gene: 18. The CDR3 is made up of 15 amino acids. The CDR3 here is CATLPGGLVVGEQYF. The CDR3 region has the DNA TGTGCCACCCTACCGGGGGGACTAGTAGTAGGAGAGCAGTACTTC.

This clone was picked up many times. The same CDR3 can be traced to other DNA sequences in this sample. The chain couples TRBV18 to TRBJ1-2; D may be TRBD1 (5 bases). V lost 6 bases, J lost 6 bases, and 17 bases lay in between. The germline gives CDR1 KGHSH, CDR2 LQKENI. This CDR3 comprises 14 residues. CDR3 in amino acids: CASSPTGPGDGYTF. The CDR3 bases are TGTGCCAGCTCCCCCACAGGCCCCGGCGATGGCTACACCTTC.

The chain couples TRBV5-1 to TRBJ2-5; 8 bases line up with TRBD1. The CDR3 consists of 14 residues. With 4 bases clipped from V and 1 base from J, the junction kept 3 bases outside the gene matches. Germline lookup yields CDR1 SGHRS and CDR2 YFSETQ. This CDR3 is CASSLQGVQETQYF. CDR3 nucleotide sequence: TGCGCCAGCAGCCTACAGGGGGTCCAAGAGACCCAGTACTTC.

This clone was recorded once. The chain is built from TRBV7-2 and TRBJ1-4, with D hard to call. This CDR3 comprises 16 residues. The germline V gene has CDR1 SGHTA and CDR2 FQGNSA. The germline V and J ends were trimmed by 3 bases and 6 bases, with 17 bases remaining between them. The CDR3 loop reads CASSLTSEGGYEKLFF. Written as DNA, the CDR3 is TGTGCCAGCAGCTTGACCTCGGAGGGAGGCTATGAAAAACTGTTTTTT.

The rearrangement links TRBV6-6 to TRBJ1-2, with TRBD1 identical over 8 bases. Germline assignment: CDR1 MNHNY and CDR2 SVGAGI (reference sequence). J gave up 4 bases and V 7 bases, and 5 bases lay outside the gene matches. CDR3 length equals 13 residues. The CDR3 DNA follows: TGTGCCAGCATAGAGGACAGGGTCTATGGCTACACCTTC. Translated: CASIEDRVYGYTF.

V gene TRBV15 combines with J gene TRBJ2-5, with no clear D. Germline V gene sequence: CDR1 LNHNV, CDR2 YYDKDF (reference sequence). This CDR3 contains 13 residues. Trimming shortened V by 3 bases and J by 3 bases, and 8 bases separated the two germline ends. CDR3 amino acids: CATSRPAKETQYF. The CDR3 DNA reads TGTGCCACCAGCAGGCCAGCGAAAGAGACCCAGTACTTC.